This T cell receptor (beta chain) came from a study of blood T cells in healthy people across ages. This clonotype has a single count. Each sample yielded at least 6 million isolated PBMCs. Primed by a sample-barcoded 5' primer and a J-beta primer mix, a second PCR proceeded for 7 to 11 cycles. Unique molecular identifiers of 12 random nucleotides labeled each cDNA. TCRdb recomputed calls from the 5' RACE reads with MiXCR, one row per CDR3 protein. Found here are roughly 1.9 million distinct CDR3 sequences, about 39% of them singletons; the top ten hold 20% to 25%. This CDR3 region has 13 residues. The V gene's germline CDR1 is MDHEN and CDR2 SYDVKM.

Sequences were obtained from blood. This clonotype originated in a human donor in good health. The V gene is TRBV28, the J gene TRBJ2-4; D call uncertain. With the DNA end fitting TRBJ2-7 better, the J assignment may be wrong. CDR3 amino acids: CASSLTLGFEQYF. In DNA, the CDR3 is TGTGCCAGCAGTTTAACCCTCGGGTTCGAGCAGTACTTC.